This section outlines one T cell receptor (beta chain) sequence together with its context. Its antigen remains unidentified. This specimen belongs to a study of CD8 T cells in Susac syndrome. Findings and caveats of the study: The study's TCR sequencing and HLA analysis covered a relatively small number of individuals, and the study acknowledged this. CD4+ T cell repertoires in Susac syndrome exhibited no evidence of clonal expansion.

Trimming took 5 bases from V and 0 from J, leaving 11 bases between them. The CDR3 is made up of 15 amino acids. Germline V gives CDR1 SGHAT, CDR2 FQNNGV. Reverse transcription of roughly 0.5 to 1 ug RNA was carried out with random hexamers. Multiplex immunoSEQ PCR targeted 54 Vbeta and 13 Jbeta TCR beta segments. Each CDR3 protein is one row after TCRdb ran MiXCR on the immunoSEQ multiplex PCR reads. The table records approximately 210,000 distinct CDR3 sequences, roughly 93% of them present only once. The rearrangement uses TRBV11-2 and TRBJ1-3; possible D gene TRBD1, 5 bases. Input material: CD4+ T cells from PBMCs. The sequence was obtained from a human donor with Susac syndrome. As DNA, the CDR3 is TGTGCCAGCAGCGGGGGGACTAACTCTGGAAACACCATATATTTT. Translation gives CASSGGTNSGNTIYF.